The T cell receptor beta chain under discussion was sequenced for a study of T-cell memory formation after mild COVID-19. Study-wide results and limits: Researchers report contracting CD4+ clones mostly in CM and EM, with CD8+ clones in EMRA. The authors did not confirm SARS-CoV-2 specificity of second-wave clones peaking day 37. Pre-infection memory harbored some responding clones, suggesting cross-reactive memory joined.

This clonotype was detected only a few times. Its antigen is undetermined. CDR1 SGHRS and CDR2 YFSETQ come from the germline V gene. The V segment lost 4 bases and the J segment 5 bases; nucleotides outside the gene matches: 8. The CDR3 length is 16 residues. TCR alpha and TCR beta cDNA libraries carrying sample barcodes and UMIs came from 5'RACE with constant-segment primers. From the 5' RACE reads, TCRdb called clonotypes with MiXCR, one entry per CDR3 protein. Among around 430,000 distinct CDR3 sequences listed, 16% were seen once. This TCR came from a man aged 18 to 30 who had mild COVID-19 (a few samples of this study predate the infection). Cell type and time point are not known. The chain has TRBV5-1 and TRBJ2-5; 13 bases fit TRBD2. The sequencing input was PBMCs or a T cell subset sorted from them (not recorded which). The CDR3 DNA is TGCGCCAGCAGCGTACGGACTAGCGGGGGTGTGGAGACCCAGTACTTC. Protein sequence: CASSVRTSGGVETQYF.